Described below is a single TCR beta chain sequence and its context. Antigen unknown. This entry belongs to a study of shared clonotypes between healthy human individuals. Study-wide background: The donors, two women and three men, were aged 18 to 49.

The study separated CD4+ cells into CD45RA+ naive and CD45RA-negative memory subsets. Whole-study findings and limits: Non-shared clonotypes displayed generation probabilities falling below those of clonotypes present in all four donors.

Profiling relied on immunoSEQ multiplex PCR, and the TCRdb table lists in-frame clones only, not all of them. This sample has 2,500,000 or so clones, with 93% found just once. V was pared by 7 bases and J by 1 base, with 7 bases of the junction left unmatched. The CDR3 has 16 residues. Germline V gene data show CDR1 as WNHNN and CDR2 as SYGVQD (reference sequence). This TCR was recovered from a young man in good health. Some clones in this sample may be carry-over from other donors' samples. Sequencing was performed on naive CD4+ T cells from PBMCs. The subset: CD45RA+ positively selected. The genes are TRBV10-1 and TRBJ1-2; 12 bases map to TRBD1. In DNA form, the CDR3 reads TGCGCCAGCAACCGGGGGACAGGGGGCCTTAACTATGGCTACACCTTC. It encodes CASNRGTGGLNYGYTF.